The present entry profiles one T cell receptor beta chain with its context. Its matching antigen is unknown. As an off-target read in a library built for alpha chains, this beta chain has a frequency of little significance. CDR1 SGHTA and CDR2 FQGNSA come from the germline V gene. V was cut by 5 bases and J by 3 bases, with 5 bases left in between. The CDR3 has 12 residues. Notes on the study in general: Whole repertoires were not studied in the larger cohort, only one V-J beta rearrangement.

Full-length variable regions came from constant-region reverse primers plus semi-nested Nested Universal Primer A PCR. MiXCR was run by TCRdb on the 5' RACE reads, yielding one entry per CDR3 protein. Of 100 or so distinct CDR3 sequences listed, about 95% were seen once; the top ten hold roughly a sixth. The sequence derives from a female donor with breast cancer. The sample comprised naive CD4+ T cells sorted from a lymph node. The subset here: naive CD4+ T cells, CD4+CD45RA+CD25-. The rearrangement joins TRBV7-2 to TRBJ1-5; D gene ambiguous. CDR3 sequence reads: CASSPHNQPQHF. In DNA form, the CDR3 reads TGTGCCAGCAGCCCACACAATCAGCCCCAGCATTTT.